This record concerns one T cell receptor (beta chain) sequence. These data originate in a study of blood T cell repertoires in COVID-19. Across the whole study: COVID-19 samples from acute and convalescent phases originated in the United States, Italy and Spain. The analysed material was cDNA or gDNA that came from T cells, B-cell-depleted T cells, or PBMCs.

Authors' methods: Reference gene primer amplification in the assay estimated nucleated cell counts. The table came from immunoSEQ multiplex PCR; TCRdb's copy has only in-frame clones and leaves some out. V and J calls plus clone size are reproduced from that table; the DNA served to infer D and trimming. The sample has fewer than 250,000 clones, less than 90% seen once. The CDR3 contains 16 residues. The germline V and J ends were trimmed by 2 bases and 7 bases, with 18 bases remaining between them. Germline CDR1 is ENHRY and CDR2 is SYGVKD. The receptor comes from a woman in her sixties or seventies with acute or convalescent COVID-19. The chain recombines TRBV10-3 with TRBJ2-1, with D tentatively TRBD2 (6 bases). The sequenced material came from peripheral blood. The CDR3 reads CAISENPGLWKNEQFF. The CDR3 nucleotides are TGTGCCATCAGTGAGAATCCGGGACTCTGGAAGAATGAGCAGTTCTTC.